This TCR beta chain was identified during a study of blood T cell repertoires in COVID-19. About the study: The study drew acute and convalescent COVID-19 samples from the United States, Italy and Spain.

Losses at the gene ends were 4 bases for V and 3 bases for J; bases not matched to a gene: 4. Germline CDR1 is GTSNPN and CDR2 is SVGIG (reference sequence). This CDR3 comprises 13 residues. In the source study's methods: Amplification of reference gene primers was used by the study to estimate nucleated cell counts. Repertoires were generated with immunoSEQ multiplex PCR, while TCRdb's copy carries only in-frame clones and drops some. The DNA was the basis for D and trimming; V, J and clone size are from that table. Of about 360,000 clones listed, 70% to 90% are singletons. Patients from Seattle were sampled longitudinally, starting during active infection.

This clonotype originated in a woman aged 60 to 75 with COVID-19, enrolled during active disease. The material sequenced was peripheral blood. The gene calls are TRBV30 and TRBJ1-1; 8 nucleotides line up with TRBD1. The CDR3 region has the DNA TGTGCCTGGACAGGGGGCGTCTACACTGAAGCTTTCTTT. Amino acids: CAWTGGVYTEAFF.